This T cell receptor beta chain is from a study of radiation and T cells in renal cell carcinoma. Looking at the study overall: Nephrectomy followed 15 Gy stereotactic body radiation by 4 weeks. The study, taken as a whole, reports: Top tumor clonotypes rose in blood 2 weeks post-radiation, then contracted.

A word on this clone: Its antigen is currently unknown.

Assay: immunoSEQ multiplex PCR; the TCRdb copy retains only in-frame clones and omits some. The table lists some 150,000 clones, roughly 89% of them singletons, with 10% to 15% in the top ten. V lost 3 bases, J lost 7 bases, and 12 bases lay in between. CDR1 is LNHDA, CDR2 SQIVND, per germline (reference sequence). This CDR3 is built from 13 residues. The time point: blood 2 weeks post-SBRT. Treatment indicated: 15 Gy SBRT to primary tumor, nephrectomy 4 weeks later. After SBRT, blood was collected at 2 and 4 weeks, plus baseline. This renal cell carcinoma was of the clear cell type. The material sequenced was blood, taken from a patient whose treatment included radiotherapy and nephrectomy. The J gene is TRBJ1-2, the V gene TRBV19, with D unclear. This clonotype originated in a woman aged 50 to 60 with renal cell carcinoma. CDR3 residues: CASSIFVGSGYTF. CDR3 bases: TGTGCCAGTAGTATTTTCGTGGGATCTGGCTACACCTTC.